This TCR beta chain came from a study of identifying expanded T cells in peripheral blood. General study results and limits: Differentially abundant clones: around 1.2 between replicates, about 17 at approximately 14 days, 19 to 20 at four. Across healthy donors, higher total template counts meant significantly greater approximately two-week count variance.

Healthy donors had no documented immune events, such as infections, while sampled. The CDR3 is 16 residues long. Trimming cost V 0 bases and J 5 bases, with 11 bases left between them. Germline V lookup: CDR1 MGHDK, CDR2 SYGVNS. Turning to this clone: Antigen specificity is unknown.

Libraries were prepared by immunoSEQ multiplex PCR; TCRdb keeps only in-frame clonotypes and omits some of them. The sample gives approximately 94,000 clones, over 75% of which show up once; 5.5% is in the top ten. Sequenced input: blood. This chain joins TRBV25-1 and TRBJ1-6, with D tentatively TRBD1 (5 bases). The TCR sequence derives from a person aged 18 to 70 in good health. For the CDR3, the DNA is TGTGCCAGCAGTGAATATCAGGGCAGGGATAATTCACCCCTCCACTTT. Residues: CASSEYQGRDNSPLHF.